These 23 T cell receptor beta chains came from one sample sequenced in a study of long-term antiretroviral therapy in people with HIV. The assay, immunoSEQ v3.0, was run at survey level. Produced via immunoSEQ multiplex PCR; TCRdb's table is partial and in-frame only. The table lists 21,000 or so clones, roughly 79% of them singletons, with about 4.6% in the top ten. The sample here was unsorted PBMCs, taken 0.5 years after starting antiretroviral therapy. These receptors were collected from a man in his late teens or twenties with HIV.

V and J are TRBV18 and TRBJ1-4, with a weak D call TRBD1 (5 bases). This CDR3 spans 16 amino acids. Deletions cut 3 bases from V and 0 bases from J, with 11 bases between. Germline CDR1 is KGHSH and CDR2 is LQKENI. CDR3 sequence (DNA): TGTGCCAGCTCACCGGGGGACCTGGCAACTAATGAAAAACTGTTTTTT. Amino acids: CASSPGDLATNEKLFF. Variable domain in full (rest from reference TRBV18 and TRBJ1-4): NAGVMQNPRHLVRRRGQEARLRCSPMKGHSHVYWYRQLPEEGLKFMVYLQKENIIDESGMPKERFSAEFPKEGPSILRIQQVVRGDSAAYFCASSPGDLATNEKLFFGSGTQLSVL.

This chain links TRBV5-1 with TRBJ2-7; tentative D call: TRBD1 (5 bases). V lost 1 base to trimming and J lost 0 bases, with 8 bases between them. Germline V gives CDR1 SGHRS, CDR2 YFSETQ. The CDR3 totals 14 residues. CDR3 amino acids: CASSLWGGSYEQYF. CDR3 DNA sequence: TGCGCCAGCAGCTTGTGGGGCGGCTCCTACGAGCAGTACTTC.

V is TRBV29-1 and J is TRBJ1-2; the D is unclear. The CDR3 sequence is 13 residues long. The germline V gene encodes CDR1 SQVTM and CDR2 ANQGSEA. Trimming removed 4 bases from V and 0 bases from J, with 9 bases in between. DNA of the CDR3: TGCAGCGTTGTAGCCGAAGCTAACTATGGCTACACCTTC. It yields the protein CSVVAEANYGYTF.

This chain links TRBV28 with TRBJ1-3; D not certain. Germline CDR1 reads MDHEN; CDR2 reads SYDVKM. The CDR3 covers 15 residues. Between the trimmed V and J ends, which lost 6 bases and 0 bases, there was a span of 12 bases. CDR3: CASRSGERSGNTIYF. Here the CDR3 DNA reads TGTGCCAGCAGATCCGGGGAGCGCTCTGGAAACACCATATATTTT.

The CDR3 coding sequence is TGTGCCAGCAGTTCAGGTGACAGGAACTCTGGAAACACCATATATTTT. Its protein is CASSSGDRNSGNTIYF. The chain is built from TRBV11-2 and TRBJ1-3; D may be TRBD1 (6 bases). Germline V gene lookup returns CDR1 SGHAT and CDR2 FQNNGV. The CDR3 consists of 16 residues. With 6 bases removed from V and 0 bases from J, the gap between germline ends came to 15 bases.

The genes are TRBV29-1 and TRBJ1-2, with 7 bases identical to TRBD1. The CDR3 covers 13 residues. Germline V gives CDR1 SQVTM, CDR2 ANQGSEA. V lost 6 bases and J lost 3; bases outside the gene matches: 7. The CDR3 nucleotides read TGCAGCGTACAGGGGCGGGGGGACTATGGCTACACCTTC. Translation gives CSVQGRGDYGYTF.

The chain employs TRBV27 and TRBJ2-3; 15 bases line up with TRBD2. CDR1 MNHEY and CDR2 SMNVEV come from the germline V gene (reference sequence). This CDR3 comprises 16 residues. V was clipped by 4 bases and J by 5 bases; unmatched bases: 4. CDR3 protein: CASSSWTSGRGDTQYF. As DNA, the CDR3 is TGTGCCAGCAGTTCATGGACTAGCGGGAGGGGAGATACGCAGTATTTT.

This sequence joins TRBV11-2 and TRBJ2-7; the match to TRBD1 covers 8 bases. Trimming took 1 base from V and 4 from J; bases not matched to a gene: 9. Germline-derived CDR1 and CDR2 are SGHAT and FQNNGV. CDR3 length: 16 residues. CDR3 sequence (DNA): TGTGCCAGCAGCTTAGGGTACGGGACAGGTTTTTACGAGCAGTACTTC. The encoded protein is CASSLGYGTGFYEQYF.

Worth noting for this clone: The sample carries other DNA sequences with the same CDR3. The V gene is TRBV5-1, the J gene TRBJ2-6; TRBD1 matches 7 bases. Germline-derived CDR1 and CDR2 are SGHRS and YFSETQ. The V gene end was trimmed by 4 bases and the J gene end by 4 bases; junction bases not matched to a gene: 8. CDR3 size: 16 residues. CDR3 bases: TGCGCCAGCAGCCCTGGACAGGAGGCCGGGGCCAACGTCCTGACTTTC. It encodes CASSPGQEAGANVLTF.

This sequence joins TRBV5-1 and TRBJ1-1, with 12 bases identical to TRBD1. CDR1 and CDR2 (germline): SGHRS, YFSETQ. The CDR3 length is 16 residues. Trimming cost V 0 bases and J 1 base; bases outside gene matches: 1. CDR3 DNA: TGCGCCAGCAGCTTGGCGGGACAGGGGGCGAACACTGAAGCTTTCTTT. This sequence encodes CASSLAGQGANTEAFF.

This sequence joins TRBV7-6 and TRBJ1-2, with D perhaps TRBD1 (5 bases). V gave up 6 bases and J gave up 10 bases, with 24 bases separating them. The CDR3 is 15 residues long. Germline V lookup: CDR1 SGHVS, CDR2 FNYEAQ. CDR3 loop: CASSRQGGEVRPYTF. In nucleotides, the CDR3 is TGTGCCAGCAGTCGTCAGGGCGGCGAAGTCCGCCCCTACACCTTC.

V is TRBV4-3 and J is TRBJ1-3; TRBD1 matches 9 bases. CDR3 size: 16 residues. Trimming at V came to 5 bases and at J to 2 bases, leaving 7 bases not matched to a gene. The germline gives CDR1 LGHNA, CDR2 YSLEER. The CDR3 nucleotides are TGCGCCAGCAGCGACTCGGGACAGGGAACTGGAAACACCATATATTTT. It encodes CASSDSGQGTGNTIYF.

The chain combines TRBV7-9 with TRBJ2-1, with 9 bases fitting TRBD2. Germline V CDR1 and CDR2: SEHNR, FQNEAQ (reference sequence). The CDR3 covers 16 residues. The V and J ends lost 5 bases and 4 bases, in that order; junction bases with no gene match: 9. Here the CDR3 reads CASSRLAGNPYNEQFF. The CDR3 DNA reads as TGTGCCAGCAGCCGTCTAGCGGGAAACCCTTACAATGAGCAGTTCTTC.

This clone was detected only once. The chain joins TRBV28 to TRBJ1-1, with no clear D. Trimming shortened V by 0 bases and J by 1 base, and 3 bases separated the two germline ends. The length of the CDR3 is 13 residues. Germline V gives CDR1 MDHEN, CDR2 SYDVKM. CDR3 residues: CASSLWGNTEAFF. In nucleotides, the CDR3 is TGTGCCAGCAGTTTATGGGGGAACACTGAAGCTTTCTTT.

Here the CDR3 DNA reads TGTGCCAGCAGCCCTAGGACTAGCGGGAGTGGGGACACAGATACGCAGTATTTT. Amino acids: CASSPRTSGSGDTDTQYF. The chain combines TRBV14 with TRBJ2-3; 13 bases are shared with TRBD2. V shed 4 bases, J shed 2 bases, and the junction held 9 bases outside the gene matches. The CDR3 covers 18 residues. Germline CDR1 and CDR2: SGHDN and FVKESK.

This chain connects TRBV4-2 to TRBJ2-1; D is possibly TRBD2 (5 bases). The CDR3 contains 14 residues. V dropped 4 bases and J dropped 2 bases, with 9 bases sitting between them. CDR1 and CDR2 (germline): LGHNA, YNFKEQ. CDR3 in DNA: TGTGCCAGCAGCCGCCGGGAAGCCTACAATGAGCAGTTCTTC. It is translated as CASSRREAYNEQFF.

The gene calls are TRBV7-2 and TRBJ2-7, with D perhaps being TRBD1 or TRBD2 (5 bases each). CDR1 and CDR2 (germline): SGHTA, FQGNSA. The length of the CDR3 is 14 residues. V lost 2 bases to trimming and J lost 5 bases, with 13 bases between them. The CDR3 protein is CASSLLIRDHEQYF. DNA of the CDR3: TGTGCCAGCAGCTTATTGATCAGGGACCACGAGCAGTACTTC.

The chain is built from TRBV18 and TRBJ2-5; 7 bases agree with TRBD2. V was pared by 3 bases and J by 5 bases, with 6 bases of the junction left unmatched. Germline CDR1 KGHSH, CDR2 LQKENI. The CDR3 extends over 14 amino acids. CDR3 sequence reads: CASSPLGEGETQYF. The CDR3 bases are TGTGCCAGCTCACCCCTCGGGGAGGGCGAGACCCAGTACTTC.

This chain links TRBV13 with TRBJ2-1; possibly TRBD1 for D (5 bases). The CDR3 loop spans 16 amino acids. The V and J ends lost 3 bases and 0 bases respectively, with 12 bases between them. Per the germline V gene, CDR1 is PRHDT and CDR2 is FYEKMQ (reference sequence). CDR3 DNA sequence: TGTGCCAGCAGCTTTTCGGACATCGGCTCCTACAATGAGCAGTTCTTC. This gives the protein CASSFSDIGSYNEQFF. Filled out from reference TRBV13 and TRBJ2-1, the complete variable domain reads AAGVIQSPRHLIKEKRETATLKCYPIPRHDTVYWYQQGPGQDPQFLISFYEKMQSDKGSIPDRFSAQQFSDYHSELNMSSLELGDSALYFCASSFSDIGSYNEQFFGPGTRLTVL.

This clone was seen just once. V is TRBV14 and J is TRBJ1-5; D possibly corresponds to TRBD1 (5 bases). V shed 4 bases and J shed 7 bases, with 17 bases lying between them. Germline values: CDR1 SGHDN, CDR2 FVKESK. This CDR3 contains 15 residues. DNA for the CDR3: TGTGCCAGCAGCCTGGGGGGGTCGGGAGGCCAGCCCCAGCATTTT. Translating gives CASSLGGSGGQPQHF.

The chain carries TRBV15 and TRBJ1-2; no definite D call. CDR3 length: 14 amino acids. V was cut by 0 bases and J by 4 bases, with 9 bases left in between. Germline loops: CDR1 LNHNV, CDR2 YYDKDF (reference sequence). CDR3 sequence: CATSRDRESYGYTF. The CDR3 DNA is TGTGCCACCAGCAGAGATCGGGAGAGCTATGGCTACACCTTC.

The CDR3 is CASSRDGGAWQPQHF. Written as DNA, the CDR3 is TGTGCCAGCAGCCGGGATGGGGGGGCATGGCAGCCCCAGCATTTT. The J gene is TRBJ1-5, the V gene TRBV9; possibly TRBD1 for D (6 bases). Germline V gene sequence: CDR1 SGDLS, CDR2 YYNGEE. The CDR3 has 15 residues. V shed 4 bases and J shed 7 bases, with 18 bases lying between them.

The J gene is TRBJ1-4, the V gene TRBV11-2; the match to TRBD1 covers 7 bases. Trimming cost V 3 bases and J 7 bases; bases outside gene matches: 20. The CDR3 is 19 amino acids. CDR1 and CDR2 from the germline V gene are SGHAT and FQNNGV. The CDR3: CASSFPQGGTGDISEKLFF. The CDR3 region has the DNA TGTGCCAGCAGCTTTCCCCAGGGGGGCACCGGGGATATATCTGAAAAACTGTTTTTT.